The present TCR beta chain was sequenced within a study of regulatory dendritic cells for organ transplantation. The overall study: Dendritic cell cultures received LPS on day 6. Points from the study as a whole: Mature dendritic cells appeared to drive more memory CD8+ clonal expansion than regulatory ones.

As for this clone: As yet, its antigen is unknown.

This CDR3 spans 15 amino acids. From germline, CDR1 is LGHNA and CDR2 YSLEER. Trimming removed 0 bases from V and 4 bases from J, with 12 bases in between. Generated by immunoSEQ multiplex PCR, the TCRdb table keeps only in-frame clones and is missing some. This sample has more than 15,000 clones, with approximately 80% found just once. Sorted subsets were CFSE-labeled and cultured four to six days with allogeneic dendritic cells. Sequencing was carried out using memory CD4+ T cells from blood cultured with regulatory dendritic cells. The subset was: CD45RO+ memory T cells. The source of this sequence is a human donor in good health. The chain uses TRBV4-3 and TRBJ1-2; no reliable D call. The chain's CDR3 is CASSQDSLIGYGYTF. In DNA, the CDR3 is TGCGCCAGCAGCCAAGATTCCCTAATAGGCTATGGCTACACCTTC.